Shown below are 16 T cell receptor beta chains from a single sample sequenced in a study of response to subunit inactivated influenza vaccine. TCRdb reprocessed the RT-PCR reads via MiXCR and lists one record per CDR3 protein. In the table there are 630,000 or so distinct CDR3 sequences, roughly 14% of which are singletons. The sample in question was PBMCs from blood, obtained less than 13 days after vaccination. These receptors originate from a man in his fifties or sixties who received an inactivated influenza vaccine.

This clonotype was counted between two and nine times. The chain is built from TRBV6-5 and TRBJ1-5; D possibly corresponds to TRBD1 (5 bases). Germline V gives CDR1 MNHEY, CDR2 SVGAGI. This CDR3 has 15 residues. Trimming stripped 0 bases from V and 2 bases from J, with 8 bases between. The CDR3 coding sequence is TGTGCCAGCAGTTACTCGAGCAGGGGCAATCAGCCCCAGCATTTT. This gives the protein CASSYSSRGNQPQHF.

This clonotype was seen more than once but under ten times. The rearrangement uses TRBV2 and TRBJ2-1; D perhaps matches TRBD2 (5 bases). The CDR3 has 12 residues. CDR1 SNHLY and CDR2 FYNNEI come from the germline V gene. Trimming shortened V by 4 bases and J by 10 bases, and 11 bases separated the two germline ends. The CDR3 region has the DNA TGTGCCAGCAGTGCGGGGATACGGGAGCAGTTCTTC. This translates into CASSAGIREQFF.

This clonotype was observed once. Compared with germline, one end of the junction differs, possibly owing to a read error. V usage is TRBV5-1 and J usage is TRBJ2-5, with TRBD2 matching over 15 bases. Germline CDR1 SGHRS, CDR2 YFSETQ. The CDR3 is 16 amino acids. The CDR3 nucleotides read TGCGCCGGCAGCTACGGGACTAGCGGGAGGCTAGAGACCCAGTACTTC. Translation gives CAGSYGTSGRLETQYF.

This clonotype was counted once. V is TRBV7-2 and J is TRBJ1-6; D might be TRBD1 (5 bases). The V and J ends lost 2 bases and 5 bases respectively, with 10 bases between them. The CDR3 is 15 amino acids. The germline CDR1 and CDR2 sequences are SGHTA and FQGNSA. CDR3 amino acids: CASSLRGSDNSPLHF. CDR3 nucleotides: TGTGCCAGCAGCTTACGGGGGTCCGATAATTCACCCCTCCACTTT.

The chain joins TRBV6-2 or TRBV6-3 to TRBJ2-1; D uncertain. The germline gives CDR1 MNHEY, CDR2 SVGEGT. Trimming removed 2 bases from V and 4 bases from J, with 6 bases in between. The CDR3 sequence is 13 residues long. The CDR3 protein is CASSYDGYNEQFF. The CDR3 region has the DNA TGTGCCAGCAGTTACGACGGATACAATGAGCAGTTCTTC.

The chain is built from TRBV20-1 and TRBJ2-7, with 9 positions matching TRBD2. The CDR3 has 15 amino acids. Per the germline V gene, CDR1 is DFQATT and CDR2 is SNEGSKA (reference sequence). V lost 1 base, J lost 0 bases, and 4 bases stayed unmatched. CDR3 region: CSARGMTSGSYEQYF. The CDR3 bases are TGCAGTGCTAGAGGGATGACTAGCGGCTCCTACGAGCAGTACTTC.

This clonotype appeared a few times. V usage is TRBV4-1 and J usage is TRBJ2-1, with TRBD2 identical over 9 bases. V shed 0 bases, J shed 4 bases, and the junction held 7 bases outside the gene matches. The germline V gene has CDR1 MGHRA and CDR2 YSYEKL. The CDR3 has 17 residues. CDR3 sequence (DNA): TGCGCCAGCAGCCAAGAACGGGCGCTAGCGGGGTACAATGAGCAGTTCTTC. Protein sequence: CASSQERALAGYNEQFF.

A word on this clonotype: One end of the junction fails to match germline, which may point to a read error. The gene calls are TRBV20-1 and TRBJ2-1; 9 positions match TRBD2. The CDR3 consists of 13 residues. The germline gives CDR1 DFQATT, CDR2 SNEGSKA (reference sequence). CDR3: CSARDPLAGEQFF. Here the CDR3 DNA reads TGTAGTGCTAGAGATCCCCTAGCGGGAGAGCAGTTCTTC.

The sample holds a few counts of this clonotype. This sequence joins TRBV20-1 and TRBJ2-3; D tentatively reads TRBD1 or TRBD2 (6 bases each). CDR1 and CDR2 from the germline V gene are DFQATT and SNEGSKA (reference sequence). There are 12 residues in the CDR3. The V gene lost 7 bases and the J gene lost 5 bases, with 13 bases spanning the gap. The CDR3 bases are TGCAGTGGGTGGGGGGCCCAAGATACGCAGTATTTT. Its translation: CSGWGAQDTQYF.

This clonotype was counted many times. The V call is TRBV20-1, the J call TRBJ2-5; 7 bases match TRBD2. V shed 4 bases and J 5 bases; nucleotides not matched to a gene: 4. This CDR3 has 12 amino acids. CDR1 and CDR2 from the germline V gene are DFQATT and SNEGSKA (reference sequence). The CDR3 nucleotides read TGCAGTGCTATCAGCGGGGTGGAGACCCAGTACTTC. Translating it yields CSAISGVETQYF.

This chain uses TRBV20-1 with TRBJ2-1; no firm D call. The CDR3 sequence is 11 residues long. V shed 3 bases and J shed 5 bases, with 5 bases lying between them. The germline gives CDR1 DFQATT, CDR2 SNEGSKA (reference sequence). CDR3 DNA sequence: TGCAGTGCTAGGAACAACAATGAGCAGTTCTTC. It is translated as CSARNNNEQFF.

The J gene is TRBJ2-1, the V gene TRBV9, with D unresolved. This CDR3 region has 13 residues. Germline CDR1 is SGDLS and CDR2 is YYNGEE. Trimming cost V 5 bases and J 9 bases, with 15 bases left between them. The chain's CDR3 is CASSVFSTGEQFF. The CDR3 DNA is TGTGCCAGCAGTGTATTTTCCACTGGTGAGCAGTTCTTC. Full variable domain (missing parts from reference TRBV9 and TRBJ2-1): DSGVTQTPKHLITATGQRVTLRCSPRSGDLSVYWYQQSLDQGLQFLIQYYNGEERAKGNILERFSAQQFPDLHSELNLSSLELGDSALYFCASSVFSTGEQFFGPGTRLTVL.

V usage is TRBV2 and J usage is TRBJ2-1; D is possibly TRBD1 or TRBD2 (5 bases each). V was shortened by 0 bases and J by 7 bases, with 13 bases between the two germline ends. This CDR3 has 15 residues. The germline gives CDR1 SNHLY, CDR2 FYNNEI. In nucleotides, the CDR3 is TGTGCCAGCAGTGAAGCAGAGGGGACGGGAAATGAGCAGTTCTTC. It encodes CASSEAEGTGNEQFF.

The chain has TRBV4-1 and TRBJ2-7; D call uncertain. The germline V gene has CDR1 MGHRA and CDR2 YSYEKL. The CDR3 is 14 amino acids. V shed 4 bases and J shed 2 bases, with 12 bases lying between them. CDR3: CASSPRDDTYEQYF. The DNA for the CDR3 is TGCGCCAGCAGCCCGCGAGACGATACCTACGAGCAGTACTTC.

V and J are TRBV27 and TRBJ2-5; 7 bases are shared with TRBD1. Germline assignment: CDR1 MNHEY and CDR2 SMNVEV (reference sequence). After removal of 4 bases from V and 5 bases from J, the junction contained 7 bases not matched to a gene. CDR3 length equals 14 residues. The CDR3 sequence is CASSSTGSDETQYF. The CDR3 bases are TGTGCCAGCAGTTCGACAGGGAGTGATGAGACCCAGTACTTC.

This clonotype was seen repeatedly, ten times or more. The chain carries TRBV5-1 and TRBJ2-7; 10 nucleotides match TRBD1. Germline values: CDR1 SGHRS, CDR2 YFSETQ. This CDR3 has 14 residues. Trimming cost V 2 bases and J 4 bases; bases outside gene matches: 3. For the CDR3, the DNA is TGCGCCAGCAGCTTCGACAGGGGGCTTTACGAGCAGTACTTC. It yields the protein CASSFDRGLYEQYF.